This T cell receptor (beta chain) was observed in a study of control samples from healthy donors and cancer patients. Here immunoSEQ multiplex PCR was the method, and the copy in TCRdb shows in-frame clones only, minus some. The sample includes approximately 94,000 clones, roughly nine tenths of them seen just once. The CDR3 sequence is 14 residues long. The V gene lost 6 bases and the J gene lost 1 base, with 12 bases spanning the gap. The germline gives CDR1 MNHNY, CDR2 SVGAGI (reference sequence). Sequencing was done on a sample of blood. The genes are TRBV6-6 and TRBJ1-1; a possible D gene is TRBD1 (5 bases). The clonotype comes from a woman between 45 and 65 years old in good health. The CDR3 DNA is TGTGCCAGCAGCGTGGGTAGGGGGAACACTGAAGCTTTCTTT. Amino acid sequence: CASSVGRGNTEAFF.